This T cell receptor (beta chain) stems from a study of blood T cells in healthy people across ages. Looking at the study overall: Per two T cells, about one barcoded beta molecule was captured through template switching.

Germline V gene lookup returns CDR1 SGHNT and CDR2 YYREEE (reference sequence). The CDR3 is 17 amino acids. Trimming stripped 6 bases from V and 3 bases from J, with 24 bases between. Study-wide findings and caveats: Researchers report that TCR beta diversity correlated strongly with naive T cell percentage. PBMC samples, being unsorted, prevented any conclusive comparison of naive and antigen-experienced cells.

There were healthy Caucasian individuals from Russia, aged about 6 to 90, serving as donors. The second PCR ran about 6 to 12 cycles with a sample-barcoded 5' primer and J-beta primers. Each CDR3 protein gets one entry after TCRdb re-called the 5' RACE reads with MiXCR. Of about 1.6 million distinct CDR3 sequences listed, about 32% are singletons. A few counts support this clonotype. Its cognate antigen is unknown. The J gene is TRBJ2-5, the V gene TRBV5-4; the D gene is possibly TRBD1 (6 bases). What was sequenced was blood. This clonotype was sampled from a woman aged 25-40 years in good health. This CDR3 is CASTRIRRDNRKETQYF. In nucleotides, the CDR3 is TGTGCCAGCACTCGTATCCGCCGGGACAACCGTAAAGAGACCCAGTACTTC.